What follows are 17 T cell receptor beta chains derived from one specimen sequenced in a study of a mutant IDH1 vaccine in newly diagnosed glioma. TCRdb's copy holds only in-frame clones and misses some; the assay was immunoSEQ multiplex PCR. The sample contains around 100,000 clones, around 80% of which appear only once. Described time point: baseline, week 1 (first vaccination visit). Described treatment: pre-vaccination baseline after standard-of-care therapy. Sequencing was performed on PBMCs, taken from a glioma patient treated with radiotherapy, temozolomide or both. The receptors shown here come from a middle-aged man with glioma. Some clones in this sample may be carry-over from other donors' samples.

CDR3 in amino acids: CASSQDVGGRADTQYF. In DNA form, the CDR3 reads TGTGCCAGCAGCCAAGATGTGGGGGGCCGGGCGGATACGCAGTATTTT. The gene calls are TRBV4-2 and TRBJ2-3, with D perhaps TRBD1 or TRBD2 (6 bases each). The CDR3 length is 16 residues. Per germline, CDR1 LGHNA and CDR2 YNFKEQ. V lost 0 bases to trimming and J lost 6 bases, with 16 bases between them.

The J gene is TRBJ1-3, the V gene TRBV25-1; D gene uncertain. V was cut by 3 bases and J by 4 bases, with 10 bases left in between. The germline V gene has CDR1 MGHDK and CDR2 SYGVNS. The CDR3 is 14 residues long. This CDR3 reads CASSEGGGGNTIYF. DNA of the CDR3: TGTGCCAGCAGTGAGGGAGGTGGCGGAAACACCATATATTTT.

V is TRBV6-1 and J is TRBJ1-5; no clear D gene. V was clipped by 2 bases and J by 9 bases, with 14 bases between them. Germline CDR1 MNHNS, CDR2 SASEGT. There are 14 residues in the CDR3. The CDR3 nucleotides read TGTGCCAGCAGTGAATTTGAGGCCCTTGGGCCCCAGCATTTT. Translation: CASSEFEALGPQHF.

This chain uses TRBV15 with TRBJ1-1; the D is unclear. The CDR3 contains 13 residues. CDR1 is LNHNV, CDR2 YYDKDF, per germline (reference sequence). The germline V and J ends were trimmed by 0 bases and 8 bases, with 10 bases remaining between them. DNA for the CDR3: TGTGCCACCAGCAGAGACCCACTGGGGGAAGCTTTCTTT. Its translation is CATSRDPLGEAFF.

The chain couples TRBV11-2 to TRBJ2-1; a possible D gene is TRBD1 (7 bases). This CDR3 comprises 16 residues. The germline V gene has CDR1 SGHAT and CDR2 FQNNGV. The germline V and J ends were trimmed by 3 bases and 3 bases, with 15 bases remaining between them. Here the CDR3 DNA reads TGTGCCAGCAGCTTGCGGCCAGGGGGGAGCTACAATGAGCAGTTCTTC. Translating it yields CASSLRPGGSYNEQFF. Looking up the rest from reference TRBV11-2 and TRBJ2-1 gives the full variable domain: EAGVAQSPRYKIIEKRQSVAFWCNPISGHATLYWYQQILGQGPKLLIQFQNNGVVDDSQLPKDRFSAERLKGVDSTLKIQPAKLEDSAVYLCASSLRPGGSYNEQFFGPGTRLTVL.

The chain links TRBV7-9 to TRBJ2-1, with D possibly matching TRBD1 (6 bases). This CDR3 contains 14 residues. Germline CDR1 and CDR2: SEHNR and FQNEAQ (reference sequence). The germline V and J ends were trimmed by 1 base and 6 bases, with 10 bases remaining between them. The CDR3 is CASSLVGGTNEQFF. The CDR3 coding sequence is TGTGCCAGCAGCTTAGTAGGGGGTACCAATGAGCAGTTCTTC.

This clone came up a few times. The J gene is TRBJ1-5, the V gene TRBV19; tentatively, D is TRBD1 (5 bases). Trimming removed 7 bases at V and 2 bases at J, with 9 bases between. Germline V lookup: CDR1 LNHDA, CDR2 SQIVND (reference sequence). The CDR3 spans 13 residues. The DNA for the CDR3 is TGTGCCAGTACAGTGGGGGGCAATCAGCCCCAGCATTTT. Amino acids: CASTVGGNQPQHF.

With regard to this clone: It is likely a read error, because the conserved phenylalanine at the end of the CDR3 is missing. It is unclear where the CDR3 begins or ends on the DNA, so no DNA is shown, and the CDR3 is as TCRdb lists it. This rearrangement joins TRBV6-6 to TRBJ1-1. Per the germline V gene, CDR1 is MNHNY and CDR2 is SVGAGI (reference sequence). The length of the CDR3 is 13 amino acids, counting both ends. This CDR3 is CASSSASGTPRDT.

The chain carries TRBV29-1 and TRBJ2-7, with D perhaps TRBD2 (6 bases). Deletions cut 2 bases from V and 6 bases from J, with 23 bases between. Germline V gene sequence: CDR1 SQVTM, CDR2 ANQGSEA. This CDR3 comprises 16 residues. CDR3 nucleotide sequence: TGCAGCGTTGAAATGGGGGGTCTTAAGGGTGGGTCCGAGCAGTACTTC. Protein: CSVEMGGLKGGSEQYF.

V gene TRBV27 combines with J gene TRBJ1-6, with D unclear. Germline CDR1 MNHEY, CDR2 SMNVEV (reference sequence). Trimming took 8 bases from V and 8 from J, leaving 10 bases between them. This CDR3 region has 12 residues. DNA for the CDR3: TGTGCCAGCCAGGAGAGGGATTCACCCCTCCACTTT. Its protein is CASQERDSPLHF.

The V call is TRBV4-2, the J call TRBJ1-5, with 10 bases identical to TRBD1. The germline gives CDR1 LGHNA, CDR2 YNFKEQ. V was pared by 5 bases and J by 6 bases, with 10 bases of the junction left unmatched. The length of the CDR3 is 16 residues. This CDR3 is CASSGVGTGEIQPQHF. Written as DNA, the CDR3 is TGTGCCAGCAGCGGGGTTGGGACAGGGGAGATTCAGCCCCAGCATTTT.

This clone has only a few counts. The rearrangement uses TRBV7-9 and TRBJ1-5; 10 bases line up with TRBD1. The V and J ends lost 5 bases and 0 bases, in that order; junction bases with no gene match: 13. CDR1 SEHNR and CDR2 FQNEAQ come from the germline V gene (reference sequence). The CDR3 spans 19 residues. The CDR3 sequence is CASSKGTGAPLGSNQPQHF. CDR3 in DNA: TGTGCCAGCAGCAAAGGGACAGGGGCCCCTTTGGGTAGCAATCAGCCCCAGCATTTT.

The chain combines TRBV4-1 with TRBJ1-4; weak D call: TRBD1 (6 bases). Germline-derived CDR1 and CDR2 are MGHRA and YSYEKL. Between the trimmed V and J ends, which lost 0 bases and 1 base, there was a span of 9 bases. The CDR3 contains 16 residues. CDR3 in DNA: TGCGCCAGCAGCCAAGACCGGACAGTAACTAATGAAAAACTGTTTTTT. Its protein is CASSQDRTVTNEKLFF.

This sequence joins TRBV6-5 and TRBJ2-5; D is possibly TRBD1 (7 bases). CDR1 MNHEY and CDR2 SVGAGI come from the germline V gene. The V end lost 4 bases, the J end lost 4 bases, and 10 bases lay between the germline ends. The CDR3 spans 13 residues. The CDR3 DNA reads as TGTGCCAGCAGTTTTCAGGGGGGAGAGACCCAGTACTTC. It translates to CASSFQGGETQYF.

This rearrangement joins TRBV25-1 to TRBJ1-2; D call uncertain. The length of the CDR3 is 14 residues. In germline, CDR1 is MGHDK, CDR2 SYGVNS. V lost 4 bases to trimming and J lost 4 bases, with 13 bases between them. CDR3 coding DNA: TGTGCCAGCAGTGCTACGAGGGTTTCCTATGGCTACACCTTC. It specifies CASSATRVSYGYTF.

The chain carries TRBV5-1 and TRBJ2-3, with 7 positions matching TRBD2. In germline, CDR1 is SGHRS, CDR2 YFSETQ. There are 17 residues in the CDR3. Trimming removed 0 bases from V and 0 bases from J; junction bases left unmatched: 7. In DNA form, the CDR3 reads TGCGCCAGCAGCTTGGCCTTGGCTAGCGGTAGCACAGATACGCAGTATTTT. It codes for CASSLALASGSTDTQYF. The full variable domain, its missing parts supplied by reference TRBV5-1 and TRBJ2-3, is KAGVTQTPRYLIKTRGQQVTLSCSPISGHRSVSWYQQTPGQGLQFLFEYFSETQRNKGNFPGRFSGRQFSNSRSEMNVSTLELGDSALYLCASSLALASGSTDTQYFGPGTRLTVL.

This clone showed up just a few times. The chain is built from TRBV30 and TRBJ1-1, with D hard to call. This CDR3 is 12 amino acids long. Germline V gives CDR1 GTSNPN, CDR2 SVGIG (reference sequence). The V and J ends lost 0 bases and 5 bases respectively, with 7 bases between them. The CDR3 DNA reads TGTGCCTGGAGTGTCGTCAGAACTGAAGCTTTCTTT. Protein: CAWSVVRTEAFF.